The text below deals with one TCR beta chain. For recovered donors of Cohort 3, there were two negative PCRs, clearance, or symptom resolution. Trimming removed 1 base from V and 3 bases from J, with 7 bases in between. CDR1 SGHNT and CDR2 YENEEA come from the germline V gene. The CDR3 contains 14 residues. In the authors' workflow: Amplification from reference gene primers served as the basis for estimated nucleated cell counts. Sequencing used immunoSEQ multiplex PCR; TCRdb keeps in-frame clones, though not all of them. The V and J calls and clone size were taken over from that table, and D and trimming were inferred from the DNA. The repertoire includes around 300,000 clones, 88% of them detected once, and around 0.9% sits in the top ten. The record originates from a study of blood T cell repertoires in COVID-19. Study-wide background: The study drew acute and convalescent COVID-19 samples from the United States, Italy and Spain. Sources were T cells, B-cell-depleted T cells, or PBMCs; the material itself was cDNA or gDNA.

Sequenced: PBMCs or T cells enriched from blood (not recorded which). This TCR came from a woman in her thirties who had recovered from COVID-19. The J gene is TRBJ2-1, the V gene TRBV11-3, with unresolved D. In DNA form, the CDR3 reads TGTGCCAGCAGCTTAGCACTCGACTACAATGAGCAGTTCTTC. This translates into CASSLALDYNEQFF. Looking up the rest from reference TRBV11-3 and TRBJ2-1 gives the full variable domain: EAGVVQSPRYKIIEKKQPVAFWCNPISGHNTLYWYLQNLGQGPELLIRYENEEAVDDSQLPKDRFSAERLKGVDSTLKIQPAELGDSAVYLCASSLALDYNEQFFGPGTRLTVL.